A selection of T cell receptor beta chains follows, all from one sample in a study of T cell responses to AZD1222 COVID-19 vaccine. Generated by immunoSEQ multiplex PCR, the TCRdb table keeps only in-frame clones and is missing some. This sample has about 110,000 clones; around 90% occur once, and the top ten carry around 5.9%. This sample comprised peripheral blood, obtained 28 days after the second AZD1222 dose. These receptors were collected from an adult who received the AZD1222 COVID-19 vaccine. Both conserved end residues are part of each CDR3. A D gene is named only where the DNA matches it firmly. For some rows the clone size is stated as once, few or many, or as a class when expanded; others skip it.

V,D,J,size,DNA,CDR3
TRBV4-1,.,TRBJ1-4,.,TGCGCCAGCAGACATCCTCCGCGGGGTTCTAATGAAAAACTGTTTTTT,CASRHPPRGSNEKLFF
TRBV29-1,TRBD1,TRBJ1-1,.,TGCAGCGTTTCACAGGGGGCAACTGAAGCTTTCTTT,CSVSQGATEAFF
TRBV30,.,TRBJ2-3,.,TGTGCCTGGAGTGTACACACAACAGATACGCAGTATTTT,CAWSVHTTDTQYF
TRBV7-9,.,TRBJ1-6,.,TGTGCCAGCACCTATATCAGGGAAAGTTCACCCCTCCACTTT,CASTYIRESSPLHF
TRBV7-2,.,TRBJ2-7,.,TGTGCCAGCAGCTCCCGGTGGACGGGGCCCTACGAGCAGTACTTC,CASSSRWTGPYEQYF
TRBV30,TRBD1,TRBJ1-5,.,TGTGCCTGGAGTCGTGGGACAGGCAGGAATCAGCCCCAGCATTTT,CAWSRGTGRNQPQHF
TRBV10-3,TRBD2,TRBJ2-3,.,TGTGCCATCAGTGATCTTGGCGGGAGTCCCCTCGAAGATACGCAGTATTTT,CAISDLGGSPLEDTQYF
TRBV18,TRBD1,TRBJ2-7,once,TGTGCCAGCTCACCGGGACAGCTCTACGAGCAGTACTTC,CASSPGQLYEQYF
TRBV19,.,TRBJ1-6,once,TGTGCCAGTAGCGCTTCCGCAGGGACCTATAATTCACCCCTCCACTTT,CASSASAGTYNSPLHF
TRBV27,TRBD1,TRBJ1-1,.,TGTGCCAGCAGTTTAAAACAGGGGAGAACTGAAGCTTTCTTT,CASSLKQGRTEAFF
TRBV5-1,.,TRBJ1-6,.,TGCGCCAGCAGCTTGGGGGCAGTCTATAATTCACCCCTCCACTTT,CASSLGAVYNSPLHF
TRBV27,TRBD2,TRBJ2-1,.,TGTGCCAGCAGTCTCCCTAGCGGGAGGGCTAATGAGCAGTTCTTC,CASSLPSGRANEQFF
TRBV28,.,TRBJ2-1,.,TGTGCCAGCAACCTGGGACTCGACAATGAGCAGTTCTTC,CASNLGLDNEQFF
TRBV3-1/TRBV3-2,TRBD1,TRBJ1-1,.,TGTGCCAGCAGCTCGGGACAGGGGAACACTGAAGCTTTCTTT,CASSSGQGNTEAFF
TRBV10-1,.,TRBJ2-1,.,TGCGCCAGCAGTGAGAAAGCAGGGACCTACAATGAGCAGTTCTTC,CASSEKAGTYNEQFF
TRBV7-9,.,TRBJ1-2,.,TGTGCCAGCAGCTTAGCGCAGGTTTATGGCTACACCTTC,CASSLAQVYGYTF
TRBV20-1,.,TRBJ2-2,.,TGCAGTGCTGGTGGCAGATCGAACACCGGGGAGCTGTTTTTT,CSAGGRSNTGELFF
TRBV4-1,.,TRBJ1-1,.,TGCGCCAGCAGCCACAGGGACAAGGCTCCTGAAGCTTTCTTT,CASSHRDKAPEAFF
TRBV7-9,.,TRBJ2-7,.,TGTGCCAGCAGCTTAGGGGGAGCGGGCCCCTACGAGCAGTACTTC,CASSLGGAGPYEQYF
TRBV4-1,TRBD1,TRBJ1-2,.,TGCGCCAGCAGCCAAGGGGCAGGGGGCGTCTATGGCTACACCTTC,CASSQGAGGVYGYTF
TRBV3-1/TRBV3-2,.,TRBJ2-7,.,TGTGCCAGCAGCCAAGATTTAATCCCCGGAGGATACGAGCAGTACTTC,CASSQDLIPGGYEQYF
TRBV19,.,TRBJ2-7,.,TGTCCAAGGGGGAACTACGAGCAGTACTTC,CPRGNYEQYF
TRBV6-2/TRBV6-3,.,TRBJ2-1,once,TGTGCCAGCAGTTTGGAGGGTTTTGGGCTCAGTGAGCAGTTCTTC,CASSLEGFGLSEQFF
TRBV28,TRBD1,TRBJ2-3,.,TGTGCCAGCAGCGCGGACAGGAAGGGAGAAGATACGCAGTATTTT,CASSADRKGEDTQYF
TRBV13,.,TRBJ2-1,.,TGTGCCAGCAGTTTAACGGACCACCGGAATGAGCAGTTCTTC,CASSLTDHRNEQFF
TRBV5-1,.,TRBJ1-5,.,TGCGCCAGCAGCTCACTAGGGGGGAGCAATCAGCCCCAGCATTTT,CASSSLGGSNQPQHF
TRBV3-1/TRBV3-2,.,TRBJ1-2,.,TGTGCCAGCAGCCAAGGACACAGCAAAGGGAATGGCTACACCTTC,CASSQGHSKGNGYTF
TRBV18,.,TRBJ2-5,.,TGTGCCAGCTCGGGGGCAGAGACCCAGTACTTC,CASSGAETQYF
TRBV5-4,.,TRBJ1-2,.,TGTGCCAGCAGCTTTGAGGGGGTCTATGGCTACACCTTC,CASSFEGVYGYTF
TRBV10-3,TRBD2,TRBJ2-7,.,TGTGCCACCCAGGGGCGGACTAGCGGGAACTACGAGCAGTACTTC,CATQGRTSGNYEQYF
TRBV2,.,TRBJ1-5,.,TGTGCCAGCAGTGTGGGGGGAAGGAATCAGCCCCAGCATTTT,CASSVGGRNQPQHF
TRBV6-6,.,TRBJ1-1,.,TGTGCCAGCAGTACCGATCTCGAAGCTTTCTTT,CASSTDLEAFF